This TCR beta chain was documented in a study of blood T cell repertoires in COVID-19. Study details: T cells, B-cell-depleted T cells, or PBMCs supplied cDNA or gDNA.

This clone was recorded once. Original handling: Quantification of nucleated cells was approximated via reference gene primer amplification. TCRdb keeps only in-frame clones here, not all; method: immunoSEQ multiplex PCR. Clone size and V and J calls were adopted from that table, with D and trimming inferred from the DNA. This sample has hundreds of thousands of clones; nearly 90% occur once, and the top ten carry 1.7%. The CDR3 runs to 17 residues. Germline V lookup: CDR1 SGHNT, CDR2 YYREEE (reference sequence). V was cut by 1 base and J by 2 bases, with 13 bases left in between. The chain recombines TRBV5-4 with TRBJ2-6; tentative D call: TRBD2 (7 bases). The specimen was PBMCs or T cells enriched from blood (not recorded which). This sequence was found in a woman between 18 and 29 years old with acute COVID-19. The CDR3 region is CASSLMRGPTGANVLTF. The CDR3 DNA is TGTGCCAGCAGCTTGATGCGGGGGCCCACTGGGGCCAACGTCCTGACTTTC.